Below, 29 T cell receptor beta chains from the same sample are listed, as sequenced in a study of shared clonotypes between healthy human individuals. Sequencing used immunoSEQ multiplex PCR; TCRdb keeps in-frame clones, though not all of them. Here the sample spans some 500,000 clones, about 96% being singletons. Sequenced input: naive CD4+ T cells sorted from blood. Subset in this sample: CD45RA+ positively selected. These receptors came from a woman aged 25 to 39 in good health.

The sample holds one count of this clone. Here the CDR3 DNA reads TGTGCCACCCAAGGGGGAGTCGCTGCCTACGAGCAGTACTTC. Encoded protein: CATQGGVAAYEQYF. The V and J genes are TRBV25-1 and TRBJ2-7; D is possibly TRBD1 (6 bases). Per germline, CDR1 MGHDK and CDR2 SYGVNS. This CDR3 comprises 14 residues. Trimming cost V 10 bases and J 2 bases, with 18 bases left between them.

This chain uses TRBV9 with TRBJ2-1; 8 bases align to TRBD2. With 0 bases clipped from V and 4 bases from J, the junction kept 3 bases outside the gene matches. The CDR3 runs to 15 residues. The V gene's germline CDR1 is SGDLS and CDR2 YYNGEE. In nucleotides, the CDR3 is TGTGCCAGCAGCGTAGAAACTAGCGGTTACAATGAGCAGTTCTTC. Translated: CASSVETSGYNEQFF.

This rearrangement joins TRBV27 to TRBJ1-1; a weak D match, TRBD1 (6 bases). Per the germline V gene, CDR1 is MNHEY and CDR2 is SMNVEV (reference sequence). V shed 3 bases and J shed 4 bases, with 12 bases lying between them. CDR3 length equals 14 residues. The chain's CDR3 is CASSFHVGGTEAFF. The CDR3 region has the DNA TGTGCCAGCAGTTTTCATGTAGGGGGCACTGAAGCTTTCTTT.

V is TRBV28 and J is TRBJ2-5; tentatively, D is TRBD1 or TRBD2 (5 bases each). Between the trimmed V and J ends, which lost 3 bases and 4 bases, there was a span of 24 bases. The CDR3 is 18 amino acids. Germline V lookup: CDR1 MDHEN, CDR2 SYDVKM. The CDR3 here is CASSFRDERLKAGETQYF. For the CDR3, the DNA is TGTGCCAGCAGTTTTCGGGACGAGAGATTGAAGGCGGGAGAGACCCAGTACTTC. Supplemented by reference TRBV28 and TRBJ2-5, the full variable domain reads DVKVTQSSRYLVKRTGEKVFLECVQDMDHENMFWYRQDPGLGLRLIYFSYDVKMKEKGDIPEGYSVSREKKERFSLILESASTNQTSMYLCASSFRDERLKAGETQYFGPGTRLLVL.

The chain uses TRBV2 and TRBJ1-5; 7 bases are shared with TRBD1. Germline trimming cut 6 bases from V and 0 bases from J; bases unmatched to any gene: 5. The CDR3 extends over 15 amino acids. In germline, CDR1 is SNHLY, CDR2 FYNNEI. The DNA of the CDR3 is TGTGCCAGCAGCGGGACAGCAATTAGCAATCAGCCCCAGCATTTT. Its translation: CASSGTAISNQPQHF.

The J gene is TRBJ2-1, the V gene TRBV15; no clear D. CDR1 and CDR2 (germline): LNHNV, YYDKDF (reference sequence). The CDR3 consists of 15 residues. The germline V and J ends were trimmed by 0 bases and 2 bases, with 8 bases remaining between them. CDR3 loop: CATSREALPYNEQFF. DNA of the CDR3: TGTGCCACCAGCAGAGAGGCGTTACCCTACAATGAGCAGTTCTTC.

The genes are TRBV5-1 and TRBJ1-2, with 7 bases fitting TRBD1. Germline assignment: CDR1 SGHRS and CDR2 YFSETQ. Trimming removed 4 bases from V and 5 bases from J; junction bases left unmatched: 11. CDR3 length: 15 residues. CDR3 nucleotides: TGCGCCAGCAGCCAGGATGGACAGGAGCTTTATGGCTACACCTTC. Translating gives CASSQDGQELYGYTF.

The rearrangement links TRBV19 to TRBJ2-1; D is possibly TRBD2 (6 bases). The CDR3 is made up of 15 amino acids. The germline V and J ends were trimmed by 2 bases and 8 bases, with 16 bases remaining between them. From germline, CDR1 is LNHDA and CDR2 SQIVND (reference sequence). The CDR3 DNA is TGTGCCAGTAGTATACAGGGACTTTATCGCGATGAGCAGTTCTTC. It translates to CASSIQGLYRDEQFF.

This chain joins TRBV7-9 and TRBJ1-2; 8 bases align to TRBD1. Germline lookup yields CDR1 SEHNR and CDR2 FQNEAQ (reference sequence). V trimming: 7 bases; J trimming: 4 bases; junction bases outside the gene matches: 8. The CDR3 runs to 14 residues. CDR3 loop: CASNLQGGLYGYTF. The CDR3 DNA is TGTGCCAGCAACCTACAGGGGGGGCTCTATGGCTACACCTTC.

The chain links TRBV9 to TRBJ2-3; possible D gene TRBD2, 6 bases. Germline V lookup: CDR1 SGDLS, CDR2 YYNGEE. The CDR3 is 12 amino acids. With 7 bases removed from V and 2 bases from J, the gap between germline ends came to 8 bases. CDR3 coding DNA: TGTGCCAGCGGGGGGAACACAGATACGCAGTATTTT. Translation gives CASGGNTDTQYF.

Here the CDR3 DNA reads TGTGCCAGTAGTACCCAAACCTCTGGAAACACCATATATTTT. Translating gives CASSTQTSGNTIYF. This chain links TRBV19 with TRBJ1-3; D is undetermined. The CDR3 extends over 14 amino acids. Between the trimmed V and J ends, which lost 4 bases and 0 bases, there was a span of 7 bases. The germline V gene has CDR1 LNHDA and CDR2 SQIVND (reference sequence).

This chain links TRBV4-2 with TRBJ2-2, with a tentative D call TRBD2 (5 bases). Trimming shortened V by 4 bases and J by 6 bases, and 18 bases separated the two germline ends. Germline V lookup: CDR1 LGHNA, CDR2 YNFKEQ. The CDR3 is 16 residues long. CDR3 sequence: CASSPDRRGYAGELFF. CDR3 in DNA: TGTGCCAGCAGCCCCGATCGCCGGGGTTACGCCGGGGAGCTGTTTTTT.

The gene calls are TRBV2 and TRBJ2-2; D not resolved. CDR1 SNHLY and CDR2 FYNNEI come from the germline V gene. Trimming left V 3 bases short and J 2 bases short, with 7 bases between. The CDR3 extends over 14 amino acids. The CDR3 spells CASSDRLNTGELFF. The CDR3 region has the DNA TGTGCCAGCAGTGATAGACTTAACACCGGGGAGCTGTTTTTT.

The chain links TRBV16 to TRBJ2-2, with D perhaps TRBD2 (5 bases). Per germline, CDR1 KGHSY and CDR2 FQNENV. V was cut by 2 bases and J by 2 bases, with 12 bases left in between. The CDR3 spans 16 residues. As DNA, the CDR3 is TGTGCCAGCAGCCAAAGGACTCCCCAAAACACCGGGGAGCTGTTTTTT. Protein sequence: CASSQRTPQNTGELFF.

In this sample, this clone turned up once. This sequence joins TRBV28 and TRBJ1-2; D gene uncertain. Germline V CDR1 and CDR2: MDHEN, SYDVKM. There are 15 residues in the CDR3. Trimming shortened V by 1 base and J by 3 bases, and 12 bases separated the two germline ends. CDR3 DNA sequence: TGTGCCAGCAGTTTATCCATAGGAGGGTACTATGGCTACACCTTC. Translating gives CASSLSIGGYYGYTF.

The chain has TRBV28 and TRBJ1-3, with unresolved D. V gave up 2 bases and J gave up 0 bases, with 8 bases separating them. The CDR3 is made up of 15 amino acids. CDR1 MDHEN and CDR2 SYDVKM come from the germline V gene. Written as DNA, the CDR3 is TGTGCCAGCAGTTTAGGACCCTTCTCTGGAAACACCATATATTTT. Its translation: CASSLGPFSGNTIYF.

The chain uses TRBV28 and TRBJ2-3; maybe TRBD2 (6 bases). The germline gives CDR1 MDHEN, CDR2 SYDVKM. The CDR3 is 14 amino acids. Trimming cost V 5 bases and J 3 bases, with 12 bases left between them. DNA for the CDR3: TGTGCCAGCAGTCGTTCCGGAGGGACAGATACGCAGTATTTT. Protein: CASSRSGGTDTQYF.

The rearrangement uses TRBV7-2 and TRBJ1-1; D is unresolved. The CDR3 is made up of 14 amino acids. Trimming removed 1 base from V and 7 bases from J, with 13 bases in between. Per the germline V gene, CDR1 is SGHTA and CDR2 is FQGNSA. The CDR3 sequence: CASSLVGRRVEAFF. The DNA for the CDR3 is TGTGCCAGCAGCTTAGTAGGCAGGCGGGTTGAAGCTTTCTTT.

The chain joins TRBV29-1 to TRBJ2-1; 10 bases fit TRBD2. This CDR3 is 13 amino acids long. Germline values: CDR1 SQVTM, CDR2 ANQGSEA. After removal of 3 bases from V and 7 bases from J, the junction contained 3 bases not matched to a gene. The CDR3 region has the DNA TGCAGCGTTGATCGAGCGGGAGGGAATGAGCAGTTCTTC. As protein: CSVDRAGGNEQFF.

The chain links TRBV6-6 to TRBJ1-6, with TRBD1 matching over 8 bases. The CDR3 length is 16 residues. With 5 bases clipped from V and 8 bases from J, the junction kept 11 bases outside the gene matches. Germline assignment: CDR1 MNHNY and CDR2 SVGAGI (reference sequence). The chain's CDR3 is CASSRTGTGGDSPLHF. In nucleotides, the CDR3 is TGTGCCAGCAGTCGAACGGGAACAGGGGGGGATTCACCCCTCCACTTT.

This clone was counted once. The rearrangement uses TRBV7-2 and TRBJ2-1, with no clear D. V was clipped by 3 bases and J by 6 bases, with 6 bases between them. The CDR3 sequence is 12 residues long. Germline CDR1 reads SGHTA; CDR2 reads FQGNSA. The CDR3 reads CASSLTPNEQFF. The CDR3 region has the DNA TGTGCCAGCAGCTTGACCCCCAATGAGCAGTTCTTC.

The chain employs TRBV9 and TRBJ2-1; TRBD1 matches at 8 bases. Looked up from germline, CDR1 is SGDLS and CDR2 is YYNGEE. The length of the CDR3 is 16 residues. The J segment lost 6 bases and the V segment lost 4 bases, leaving 12 bases of the junction unmatched. The CDR3 is CASSSPAGQAFNEQFF. The DNA of the CDR3 is TGTGCCAGCAGCTCCCCGGCGGGACAGGCCTTCAATGAGCAGTTCTTC.

This rearrangement joins TRBV12-5 to TRBJ2-3; D unclear. V lost 1 base to trimming and J lost 8 bases, with 4 bases between them. The CDR3 runs 11 residues. Germline CDR1 and CDR2: LGHNT and FRNRAP. The chain's CDR3 is CASGLGGTQYF. The CDR3 DNA follows: TGTGCTAGTGGTTTGGGGGGTACGCAGTATTTT.

V usage is TRBV25-1 and J usage is TRBJ2-5; a possible D gene is TRBD1 (6 bases). CDR3 size: 14 residues. Trimming took off 9 bases at V and 4 bases at J, with 18 bases between the two ends. The germline gives CDR1 MGHDK, CDR2 SYGVNS. CDR3 sequence: CASKPGHIAETQYF. CDR3 sequence (DNA): TGTGCCAGTAAACCGGGACACATAGCAGAGACCCAGTACTTC.

The chain recombines TRBV21-1 with TRBJ2-4; TRBD2, the D gene given by the table, was not confirmed from the DNA. TRBV21-1 is flagged as a pseudogene. This CDR3 spans 17 amino acids. The DNA of the CDR3 is TGTGCCAGCAGCATAGGCCGGTACGGGATAGCCAAAAACATTCAGTACTTC. It encodes CASSIGRYGIAKNIQYF.

The rearrangement joins TRBV6-1 to TRBJ1-5; 9 bases fit TRBD1. The ends lost 7 bases at V and 5 bases at J; junction bases unmatched: 9. Per germline, CDR1 MNHNS and CDR2 SASEGT. This CDR3 spans 15 amino acids. The CDR3 DNA reads as TGTGCCAGCACGGCCGGGACAGGGCTTTATCAGCCCCAGCATTTT. It codes for CASTAGTGLYQPQHF.

This chain links TRBV5-1 with TRBJ2-6; possibly TRBD1 or TRBD2 for D (5 bases each). This CDR3 spans 16 amino acids. Trimming cost V 4 bases and J 4 bases, with 15 bases left between them. The germline gives CDR1 SGHRS, CDR2 YFSETQ. CDR3 residues: CASSLPGSTGANVLTF. As DNA, the CDR3 is TGCGCCAGCAGCCTTCCAGGGAGTACAGGGGCCAACGTCCTGACTTTC.

V gene TRBV6-5 combines with J gene TRBJ2-1; possibly TRBD2 for D (5 bases). Per the germline V gene, CDR1 is MNHEY and CDR2 is SVGAGI. This CDR3 region has 16 residues. Trimming stripped 0 bases from V and 7 bases from J, with 16 bases between. This CDR3 is CASSYSYPGIGNEQFF. For the CDR3, the DNA is TGTGCCAGCAGTTACTCCTATCCGGGAATCGGGAATGAGCAGTTCTTC.

The chain uses TRBV6-6 and TRBJ1-4, with 7 bases aligning to TRBD1. J lost 5 bases, V lost 6 bases, and 6 bases had no gene match. Germline assignment: CDR1 MNHNY and CDR2 SVGAGI (reference sequence). This CDR3 contains 14 residues. In DNA, the CDR3 is TGTGCCAGCAGAGCCGGGACAGCGAATGAAAAACTGTTTTTT. This translates into CASRAGTANEKLFF.